Listed here are 14 T cell receptor beta chains from one sample, sequenced in a study of blood T cell repertoires in COVID-19. Measured with immunoSEQ multiplex PCR; TCRdb has only the in-frame clones, and not every one. The profile shows nearly 40,000 clones, around four fifths of them singletons. The sample taken for sequencing was peripheral blood. Receptor source: a man aged 50-59 years with active or convalescent COVID-19.

This sequence joins TRBV27 and TRBJ2-7; D might be TRBD1 (6 bases). The CDR3 spans 14 residues. With 2 bases removed from V and 0 bases from J, the gap between germline ends came to 8 bases. CDR1 is MNHEY, CDR2 SMNVEV, per germline (reference sequence). The CDR3, as DNA: TGTGCCAGCAGTTTAAACAGGGTCTCCTACGAGCAGTACTTC. Translation: CASSLNRVSYEQYF.

The chain employs TRBV5-1 and TRBJ1-3; 7 nucleotides agree with TRBD1. This CDR3 spans 14 amino acids. The germline gives CDR1 SGHRS, CDR2 YFSETQ. V was clipped by 6 bases and J by 2 bases; unmatched bases: 5. CDR3 DNA: TGCGCCAGCACGGAAGGGACAGCTGGAAACACCATATATTTT. It codes for CASTEGTAGNTIYF. The variable domain in full, with the rest retrieved from reference TRBV5-1 and TRBJ1-3, is KAGVTQTPRYLIKTRGQQVTLSCSPISGHRSVSWYQQTPGQGLQFLFEYFSETQRNKGNFPGRFSGRQFSNSRSEMNVSTLELGDSALYLCASTEGTAGNTIYFGEGSWLTVV.

The V and J genes are TRBV19 and TRBJ2-3; 12 bases are a match to TRBD2. CDR3 size: 16 residues. V trimming: 6 bases; J trimming: 6 bases; junction bases outside the gene matches: 10. CDR1 and CDR2 from the germline V gene are LNHDA and SQIVND (reference sequence). For the CDR3, the DNA is TGTGCCAGTAGGTTGACTAGCGGGGGTCTTACCGATACGCAGTATTTT. It codes for CASRLTSGGLTDTQYF.

The V call is TRBV6-5, the J call TRBJ1-1; D is unresolved. CDR3 size: 14 residues. V lost 6 bases to trimming and J lost 0 bases, with 11 bases between them. CDR1 and CDR2 from the germline V gene are MNHEY and SVGAGI. The CDR3 here is CASSRQVMNTEAFF. The CDR3 DNA sequence: TGTGCCAGCAGCCGACAAGTCATGAACACTGAAGCTTTCTTT.

V is TRBV7-2 and J is TRBJ2-3; 10 bases fit TRBD2. Per germline, CDR1 SGHTA and CDR2 FQGNSA. The CDR3 covers 16 residues. The V and J ends lost 7 bases and 7 bases, in that order; junction bases with no gene match: 14. The CDR3 is CASNQPSGGAVHTQYF. The DNA of the CDR3 is TGTGCCAGCAACCAACCGAGCGGGGGGGCCGTACATACGCAGTATTTT.

J is TRBJ2-7 and V is TRBV2; weak D call: TRBD1 (5 bases). CDR1 SNHLY and CDR2 FYNNEI come from the germline V gene. The ends were cut back, 6 bases at V and 0 bases at J, with 12 bases in the middle. The CDR3 is 14 residues long. In DNA form, the CDR3 reads TGTGCCAGCAGACTGACAGTCGACTCCTACGAGCAGTACTTC. The encoded protein is CASRLTVDSYEQYF.

The chain has TRBV6-5 and TRBJ2-6; TRBD1 matches 11 bases. Trimming cost V 8 bases and J 1 base; bases outside gene matches: 1. The CDR3 contains 15 residues. The germline V gene encodes CDR1 MNHEY and CDR2 SVGAGI. The CDR3 bases are TGTGCCAGCCGGGACAGGGGGTCTGGGGCCAACGTCCTGACTTTC. As protein: CASRDRGSGANVLTF.

For this clone: Additional DNA sequences in this sample encode the identical CDR3. This chain connects TRBV5-1 to TRBJ2-7, with TRBD1 matching over 9 bases. In germline, CDR1 is SGHRS, CDR2 YFSETQ. The CDR3 extends over 15 amino acids. With V trimmed by 4 bases and J by 2 bases, 7 bases remained unmatched. This CDR3 is CASSTGTGSTYEQYF. DNA of the CDR3: TGCGCCAGCAGCACCGGGACAGGGAGCACCTACGAGCAGTACTTC.

This clone was seen once. The chain recombines TRBV6-5 with TRBJ1-6, with TRBD1 as a possible D gene (6 bases). The germline V gene encodes CDR1 MNHEY and CDR2 SVGAGI. The V end was cut by 6 bases, the J end by 7 bases, with 13 bases between. This CDR3 spans 14 amino acids. The CDR3 coding sequence is TGTGCCAGCAGCCACACAGGGATCAATTCACCCCTCCACTTT. Translating it yields CASSHTGINSPLHF.

The chain employs TRBV5-4 and TRBJ1-6, with 10 bases aligning to TRBD1. Germline CDR1 is SGHNT and CDR2 is YYREEE (reference sequence). This CDR3 is 15 amino acids long. V shed 3 bases, J shed 10 bases, and the junction held 7 bases outside the gene matches. This CDR3 reads CASSWDRGWGSPLHF. In nucleotides, the CDR3 is TGTGCCAGCAGCTGGGACAGGGGATGGGGATCACCCCTCCACTTT.

The chain has TRBV12-3 or TRBV12-4 and TRBJ1-2, with D perhaps matching TRBD1 (6 bases). V was clipped by 5 bases and J by 9 bases, with 16 bases between them. CDR3 length: 13 amino acids. CDR3 loop: CASSPGTKGSYTF. CDR3 nucleotides: TGTGCCAGCAGTCCGGGGACAAAAGGAAGCTACACCTTC.

The chain uses TRBV6-6 and TRBJ2-2; the match to TRBD2 covers 8 bases. Germline V lookup: CDR1 MNHNY, CDR2 SVGAGI (reference sequence). There are 16 residues in the CDR3. The J segment lost 4 bases and the V segment lost 6 bases, leaving 10 bases of the junction unmatched. CDR3 in DNA: TGTGCCAGCAGAGGCGGGAGGACTAGTATCACCGGGGAGCTGTTTTTT. Translation: CASRGGRTSITGELFF.

This clone has only a few counts. The chain employs TRBV19 and TRBJ2-2, with 7 bases matching TRBD1. Losses at the gene ends were 4 bases for V and 2 bases for J; bases not matched to a gene: 4. From germline, CDR1 is LNHDA and CDR2 SQIVND (reference sequence). CDR3 length: 15 amino acids. The CDR3 DNA sequence: TGTGCCAGTAGTAGGGGACAGCCCAACACCGGGGAGCTGTTTTTT. Protein product: CASSRGQPNTGELFF.

The rearrangement joins TRBV18 to TRBJ2-2; 10 bases agree with TRBD1. Per the germline V gene, CDR1 is KGHSH and CDR2 is LQKENI. The CDR3 contains 16 residues. V trimming: 5 bases; J trimming: 0 bases; junction bases outside the gene matches: 3. CDR3 region: CASSVGTGANTGELFF. In DNA, the CDR3 is TGTGCCAGCTCAGTCGGGACAGGGGCGAACACCGGGGAGCTGTTTTTT.